The source of this T cell receptor beta chain is a study of blood T cell repertoires in COVID-19 (dated by TCRdb to the early 2020s). Broadly, across the study: Samples covering the acute and convalescent phases of COVID-19 were provided by collaborators in the United States, Italy and Spain. Where HLA class I and class II types were available, the types were taken from metadata supplied by the sample provider, not from assay-based typing. The prospective study material was composed of cDNA or gDNA derived from T cells, B-cell-depleted T cells, or PBMCs. The repertoires were made available in a free public database intended to serve as a resource for research on the immune response to SARS-CoV-2. A de-identified subject ID, COVID-19 status, age in years and sex were almost always included in the sample metadata. The samples were drawn from the first 160 participants of the ongoing ImmuneRACE study and from under 1,500 subjects provided by 6 global collaborators. Subjects who had been exposed to COVID-19, were actively infected with it, or had recovered from it provided the deeply sampled blood TCRbeta repertoires that made up the dataset. Study-level results and caveats: How much clinical and demographic metadata was included differed by source and by participant, and the metadata was provided uncurated.

TCRbeta CDR3 regions were amplified from genomic DNA using the immunoSEQ Assay, a bias-controlled multiplex PCR. The original pipeline was this. Within the assay, amplification of reference gene primers was used to estimate how many nucleated cells each sample contained. To quantify the absolute abundance of each unique TCRbeta CDR3 rearrangement, sequence reads were collapsed and filtered. For each sample, productive Simpson clonality was calculated by taking the square root of Simpson's diversity index across productive rearrangements. TCRdb holds this immuneACCESS table with in-frame rearrangements only. Some clones are missing; in checked studies, unresolved V genes explain under half, and the rest has no known cause. V, J and clone size are taken as reported in that table, and D and trimming were inferred from the DNA itself. The sample includes hundreds of thousands of clones, with about 83% observed a single time. The top ten hold less than 7% of the sample.

As regards this clone: The target of this receptor is not known. Nothing much larger sits one base from this clone, and base qualities are not available.

Taken from cysteine to phenylalanine, the CDR3 has 13 residues. Only CDR3 DNA is held: 39 bases, read in frame from base 1. As encoded in the germline V gene, CDR1 is KGHSH while CDR2 is LQKENI. V is pared back by 1 base and J by 6 bases, with 6 bases lying between the germline termini. Participants in the prospective study were enrolled through a virtual design, were aged roughly 18 to 100 years, and lived in 24 United States geographic areas. In the prospective study, cohorts were assigned on the basis of participant-reported clinical history obtained from a screening survey and a study questionnaire. Recovered participants in ImmuneRACE Cohort 3 were defined as having two consecutive negative NP/OP PCR tests, clearance from a healthcare professional, or resolution of symptoms. In the prospective study, mobile phlebotomists collected whole blood, serum and a nasopharyngeal or oropharyngeal swab from each participant. Prospective study participants could optionally give additional blood draws and questionnaires over an approximately 2-month period. Prospective study blood samples were shipped either frozen or at room temperature before DNA extraction.

The chain is assembled from TRBV18 and TRBJ2-2; the D gene lacks a confident call. The sequenced material came from PBMCs or T cells enriched from blood (not recorded which). The TCR was taken from a woman between 40 and 55 years old who had recovered from COVID-19. Here the CDR3 is given as CASSPQQSGELFF. DNA sequence: TGTGCCAGCTCACCACAGCAATCCGGGGAGCTGTTTTTT.